The 14 T cell receptor beta chains in this list originate from one sample, sequenced in a study of blood T cell repertoires in COVID-19. The method was immunoSEQ multiplex PCR; TCRdb's version includes in-frame clones alone and lacks a portion of them. In the table there are about 220,000 clones, 85% to 90% of which are singletons. The sample was PBMCs or T cells enriched from blood (not recorded which). The origin of the receptors is a woman between 18 and 29 years old in a cohort exposed to, infected with or recovered from COVID-19 (not recorded which).

This chain joins TRBV30 and TRBJ2-5; D uncertain. V dropped 5 bases and J dropped 1 base, with 5 bases sitting between them. The germline CDR1 and CDR2 sequences are GTSNPN and SVGIG (reference sequence). The CDR3 length is 11 residues. The CDR3 reads CAWGSQETQYF. The DNA of the CDR3 is TGTGCCTGGGGCAGCCAAGAGACCCAGTACTTC.

The chain carries TRBV5-6 and TRBJ2-7; perhaps TRBD1 as D (6 bases). The CDR3 has 15 amino acids. V was pared by 3 bases and J by 3 bases, with 16 bases between. Germline-derived CDR1 and CDR2 are SGHDT and YYEEEE. CDR3 sequence: CASSSTTGHYYEQYF. CDR3 sequence (DNA): TGTGCCAGCAGCTCGACTACGGGACACTACTACGAGCAGTACTTC.

The DNA of the CDR3 is TGTGCCAGTAGTATAGGCGCGTCCTACGAGCAGTACTTC. Translation: CASSIGASYEQYF. This chain links TRBV19 with TRBJ2-7; D remains unclear. The ends were cut back, 1 base at V and 1 base at J, with 5 bases in the middle. Per germline, CDR1 LNHDA and CDR2 SQIVND (reference sequence). The CDR3 length is 13 residues.

The chain carries TRBV28 and TRBJ2-4; 10 nucleotides line up with TRBD1. Germline CDR1 is MDHEN and CDR2 is SYDVKM. The CDR3 length is 15 residues. The J segment lost 6 bases and the V segment lost 5 bases, leaving 7 bases of the junction unmatched. In DNA form, the CDR3 reads TGTGCCAGCAGTCACTGGACAGGGGGTCGAAACATTCAGTACTTC. Its translation: CASSHWTGGRNIQYF. Using reference TRBV28 and TRBJ2-4 for the parts outside the CDR3, the full variable domain is DVKVTQSSRYLVKRTGEKVFLECVQDMDHENMFWYRQDPGLGLRLIYFSYDVKMKEKGDIPEGYSVSREKKERFSLILESASTNQTSMYLCASSHWTGGRNIQYFGAGTRLSVL.

This chain joins TRBV11-2 and TRBJ2-2; 8 nucleotides match TRBD1. Germline V gene lookup returns CDR1 SGHAT and CDR2 FQNNGV. This CDR3 region has 14 residues. The J segment lost 4 bases and the V segment lost 3 bases, leaving 1 base of the junction unmatched. The CDR3 DNA sequence: TGTGCCAGCAGCTTCGACAGGGGCACCGGGGAGCTGTTTTTT. This encodes CASSFDRGTGELFF.

This clone was seen a few times. The chain employs TRBV7-3 and TRBJ2-2; perhaps TRBD1 as D (5 bases). Germline loops: CDR1 SGHTA, CDR2 FQGTGA. CDR3 size: 15 residues. V was trimmed by 5 bases and J by 1 base, leaving 11 bases between them. CDR3 sequence: CASSLGQLNTGELFF. In DNA form, the CDR3 reads TGTGCCAGCAGCCTGGGGCAACTGAACACCGGGGAGCTGTTTTTT.

The chain employs TRBV2 and TRBJ2-5, with D possibly TRBD2 on 6 matching bases. This CDR3 region has 17 residues. The V end lost 6 bases, the J end lost 2 bases, and 22 bases lay between the germline ends. CDR1 SNHLY and CDR2 FYNNEI come from the germline V gene. DNA of the CDR3: TGTGCCAGCAGGACCTCCTCTGGAGGGGTTAGTCAAGAGACCCAGTACTTC. It yields the protein CASRTSSGGVSQETQYF.

The chain carries TRBV7-8 and TRBJ1-1; TRBD1 is a possible D gene (5 bases). The CDR3 runs 16 residues. Germline CDR1 is SGHVS and CDR2 is FQNEAQ. Trimming took off 0 bases at V and 4 bases at J, with 15 bases between the two ends. The CDR3 protein is CASSLAQAGLATEAFF. CDR3 nucleotides: TGTGCCAGCAGCTTAGCGCAGGCAGGGTTGGCCACTGAAGCTTTCTTT.

The chain combines TRBV5-1 with TRBJ1-2, with TRBD1 matching 7 bases. The CDR3 is made up of 14 amino acids. After removal of 4 bases from V and 1 base from J, the junction contained 4 bases not matched to a gene. The germline gives CDR1 SGHRS, CDR2 YFSETQ. In nucleotides, the CDR3 is TGCGCCAGCAGCCCAGGGGGACTTAACTATGGCTACACCTTC. It encodes CASSPGGLNYGYTF.

The rearrangement joins TRBV5-1 to TRBJ1-2; D gene ambiguous. This CDR3 region has 13 residues. V lost 1 base, J lost 1 base, and 5 bases lay in between. Germline values: CDR1 SGHRS, CDR2 YFSETQ. CDR3 amino acids: CASSLSVNYGYTF. The CDR3, as DNA: TGCGCCAGCAGCTTGTCGGTTAACTATGGCTACACCTTC. The full variable domain, its missing parts supplied by reference TRBV5-1 and TRBJ1-2, is KAGVTQTPRYLIKTRGQQVTLSCSPISGHRSVSWYQQTPGQGLQFLFEYFSETQRNKGNFPGRFSGRQFSNSRSEMNVSTLELGDSALYLCASSLSVNYGYTFGSGTRLTVV.

The chain recombines TRBV28 with TRBJ1-1; D is uncertain. V lost 5 bases and J lost 0, with 13 bases in between. CDR1 is MDHEN and CDR2 is SYDVKM in the germline V gene. The CDR3 consists of 15 residues. In DNA, the CDR3 is TGTGCCAGCAGTCTAATCTCGATGTTGAACACTGAAGCTTTCTTT. The encoded protein is CASSLISMLNTEAFF.

The rearrangement uses TRBV7-2 and TRBJ1-3; the match to TRBD1 covers 7 bases. With 5 bases clipped from V and 3 bases from J, the junction kept 10 bases outside the gene matches. CDR1 SGHTA and CDR2 FQGNSA come from the germline V gene. The CDR3 length is 16 residues. CDR3 sequence (DNA): TGTGCCAGCAGCGCACAAGGGCAGGGGGATGGAAACACCATATATTTT. Its translation is CASSAQGQGDGNTIYF.

V usage is TRBV10-2 and J usage is TRBJ1-2; the D gene is possibly TRBD1 (5 bases). The CDR3 spans 13 residues. Germline V gives CDR1 WSHSY, CDR2 SAAADI. V was trimmed by 10 bases and J by 4 bases, leaving 16 bases between them. The chain's CDR3 is CATAPDIFYGYTF. The CDR3 region has the DNA TGCGCCACCGCTCCGGACATCTTCTATGGCTACACCTTC.

V and J are TRBV9 and TRBJ1-1; 11 nucleotides match TRBD1. Germline values: CDR1 SGDLS, CDR2 YYNGEE. V trimming: 0 bases; J trimming: 6 bases; junction bases outside the gene matches: 4. This CDR3 contains 15 residues. Here the CDR3 DNA reads TGTGCCAGCAGCGTAGAGGGACAGGGGGACCCTGAAGCTTTCTTT. This translates into CASSVEGQGDPEAFF. The complete variable domain, with remaining parts taken from reference TRBV9 and TRBJ1-1, reads DSGVTQTPKHLITATGQRVTLRCSPRSGDLSVYWYQQSLDQGLQFLIQYYNGEERAKGNILERFSAQQFPDLHSELNLSSLELGDSALYFCASSVEGQGDPEAFFGQGTRLTVV.